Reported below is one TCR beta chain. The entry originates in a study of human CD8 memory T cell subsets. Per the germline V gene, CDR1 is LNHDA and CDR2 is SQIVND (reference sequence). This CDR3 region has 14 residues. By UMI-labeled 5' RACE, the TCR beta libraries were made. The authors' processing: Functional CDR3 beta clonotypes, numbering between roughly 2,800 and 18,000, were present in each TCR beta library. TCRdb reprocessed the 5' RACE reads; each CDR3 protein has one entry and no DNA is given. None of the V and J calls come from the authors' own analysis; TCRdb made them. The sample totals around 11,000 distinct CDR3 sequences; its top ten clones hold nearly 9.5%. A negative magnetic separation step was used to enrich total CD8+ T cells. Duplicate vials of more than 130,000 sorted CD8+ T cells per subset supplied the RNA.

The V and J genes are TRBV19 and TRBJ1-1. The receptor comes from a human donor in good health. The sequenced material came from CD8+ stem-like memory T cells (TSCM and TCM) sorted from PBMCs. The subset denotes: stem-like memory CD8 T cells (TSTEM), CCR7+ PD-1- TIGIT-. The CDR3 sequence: CASSIGARGTEAFF.